This T cell receptor (beta chain) originates from a study of T-cell reconstitution after alpha-beta-depleted transplantation in children. This sample's TCRbeta library carried unique molecular identifier barcodes. One entry per CDR3 protein results from TCRdb running MiXCR on the PCR reads. Of about 540,000 distinct CDR3 sequences listed, around 19% are singletons. This clonotype turned up a few times. The sample in question was PBMCs from the stem cell graft donor, obtained from the stem cell graft. This clonotype was obtained from a human donor who donated a stem cell graft to a child with acute lymphoblastic leukemia.

This chain's CDR3 is CASSLGDTLEAFF. CDR3 DNA sequence: TGTGCCAGCAGCTTAGGAGACACGCTTGAAGCTTTCTTT. V is TRBV7-8 and J is TRBJ1-1; D is unresolved. Per the germline V gene, CDR1 is SGHVS and CDR2 is FQNEAQ. Between the trimmed V and J ends, which lost 1 base and 7 bases, there was a span of 10 bases. This CDR3 contains 13 residues. Supplemented by reference TRBV7-8 and TRBJ1-1, the full variable domain reads GAGVSQSPRYKVAKRGQDVALRCDPISGHVSLFWYQQALGQGPEFLTYFQNEAQLDKSGLPSDRFFAERPEGSVSTLKIQRTQQEDSAVYLCASSLGDTLEAFFGQGTRLTVV.